This T cell receptor (beta chain) was sequenced in a study of T cell responses to AZD1222 COVID-19 vaccine. Whole-study results and caveats: After two AZD1222 doses, spike-specific TCR breadth and depth rose versus day 0.

This CDR3 has 13 residues. V was clipped by 6 bases and J by 8 bases, with 13 bases between them. Germline V CDR1 and CDR2: MDHEN, SYDVKM. The table lists this clone with a count of one. Antigen: not known. TCRdb's copy holds only in-frame clones and misses some; the assay was immunoSEQ multiplex PCR. Among tens of thousands of clones listed, 75% to 95% were seen once. Sequenced material: peripheral blood, taken 28 days after the second AZD1222 dose. The rearrangement links TRBV28 to TRBJ1-4; D is possibly TRBD1 (5 bases). This sequence originates from an adult who received the AZD1222 COVID-19 vaccine. Here the CDR3 DNA reads TGTGCCAGCAGGGAGGGGCGTCAGGAAAAACTGTTTTTT. It codes for CASREGRQEKLFF.